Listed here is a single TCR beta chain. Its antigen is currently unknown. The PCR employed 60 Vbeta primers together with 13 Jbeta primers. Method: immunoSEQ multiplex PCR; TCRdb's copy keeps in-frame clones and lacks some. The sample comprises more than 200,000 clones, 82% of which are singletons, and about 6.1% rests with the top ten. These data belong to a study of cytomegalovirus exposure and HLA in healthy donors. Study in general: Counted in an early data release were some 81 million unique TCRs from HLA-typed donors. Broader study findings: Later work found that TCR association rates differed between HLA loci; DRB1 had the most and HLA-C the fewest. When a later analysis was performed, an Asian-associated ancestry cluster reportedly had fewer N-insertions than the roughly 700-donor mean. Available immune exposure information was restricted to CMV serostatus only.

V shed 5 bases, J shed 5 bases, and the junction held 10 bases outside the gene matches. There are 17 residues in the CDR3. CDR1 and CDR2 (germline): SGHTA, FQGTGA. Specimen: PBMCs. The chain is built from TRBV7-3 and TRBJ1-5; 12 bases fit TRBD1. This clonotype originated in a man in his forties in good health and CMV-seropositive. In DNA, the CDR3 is TGTGCCAGCAGCCGGGCGAGGGGACAGGGGGCTGATCAGCCCCAGCATTTT. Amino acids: CASSRARGQGADQPQHF.